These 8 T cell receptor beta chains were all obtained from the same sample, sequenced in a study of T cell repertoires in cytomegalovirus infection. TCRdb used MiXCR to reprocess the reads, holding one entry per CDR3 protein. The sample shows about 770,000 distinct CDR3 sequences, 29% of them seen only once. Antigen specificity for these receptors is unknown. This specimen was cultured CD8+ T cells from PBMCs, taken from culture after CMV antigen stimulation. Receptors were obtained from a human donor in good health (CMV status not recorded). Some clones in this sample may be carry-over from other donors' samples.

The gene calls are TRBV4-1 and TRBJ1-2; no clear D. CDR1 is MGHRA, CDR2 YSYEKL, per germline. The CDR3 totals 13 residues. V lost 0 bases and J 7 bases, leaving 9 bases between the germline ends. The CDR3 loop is CASSQDWGSGYTF. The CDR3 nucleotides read TGCGCCAGCAGCCAAGATTGGGGAAGTGGCTACACCTTC.

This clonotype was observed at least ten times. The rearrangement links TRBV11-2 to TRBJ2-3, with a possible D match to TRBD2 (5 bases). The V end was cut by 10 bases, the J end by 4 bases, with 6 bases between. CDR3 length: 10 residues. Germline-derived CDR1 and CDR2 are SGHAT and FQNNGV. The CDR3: CATGADTQYF. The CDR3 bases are TGTGCCACCGGGGCAGATACGCAGTATTTT.

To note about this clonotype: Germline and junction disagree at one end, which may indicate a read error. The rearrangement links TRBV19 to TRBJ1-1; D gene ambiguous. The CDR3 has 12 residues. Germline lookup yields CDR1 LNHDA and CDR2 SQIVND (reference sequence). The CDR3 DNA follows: TGTGCCAGCAGTATGGGGAACACTGAAGCTTTCTTT. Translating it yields CASSMGNTEAFF.

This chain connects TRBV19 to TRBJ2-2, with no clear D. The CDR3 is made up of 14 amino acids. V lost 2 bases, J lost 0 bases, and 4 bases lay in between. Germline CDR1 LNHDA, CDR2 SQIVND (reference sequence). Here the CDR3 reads CASSIIPNTGELFF. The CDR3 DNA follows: TGTGCCAGTAGTATAATTCCGAACACCGGGGAGCTGTTTTTT.

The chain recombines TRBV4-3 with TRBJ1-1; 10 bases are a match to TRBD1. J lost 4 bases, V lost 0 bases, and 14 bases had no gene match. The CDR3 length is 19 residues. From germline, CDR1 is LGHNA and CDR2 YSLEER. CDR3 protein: CASSQESVGTGVLGTEAFF. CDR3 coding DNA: TGCGCCAGCAGCCAAGAATCGGTCGGGACAGGGGTCTTAGGCACTGAAGCTTTCTTT.

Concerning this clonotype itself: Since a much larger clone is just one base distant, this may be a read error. The CDR3 DNA follows: TGTGCCACCAGCTTAGGTGGGGGGCCTTCGGCCTTC. Amino acids: CATSLGGGPSAF. The rearrangement links TRBV7-2 to TRBJ1-2; D possibly corresponds to TRBD1 (6 bases). The germline V gene has CDR1 SGHTA and CDR2 FQGNSA. The length of the CDR3 is 12 residues. The whole variable domain, remainder taken from reference TRBV7-2 and TRBJ1-2, is GAGVSQSPSNKVTEKGKDVELRCDPISGHTALYWYRQSLGQGLEFLIYFQGNSAPDKSGLPSDRFSAERTGGSVSTLTIQRTQQEDSAVYLCATSLGGGPSAFGSGTRLTVV.

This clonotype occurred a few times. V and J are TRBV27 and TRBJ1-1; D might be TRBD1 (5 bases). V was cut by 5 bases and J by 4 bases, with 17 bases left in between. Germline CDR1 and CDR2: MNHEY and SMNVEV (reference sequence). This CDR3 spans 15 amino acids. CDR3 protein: CASSAYGGSGTEAFF. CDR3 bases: TGTGCCAGCAGTGCCTATGGGGGTTCGGGCACTGAAGCTTTCTTT.

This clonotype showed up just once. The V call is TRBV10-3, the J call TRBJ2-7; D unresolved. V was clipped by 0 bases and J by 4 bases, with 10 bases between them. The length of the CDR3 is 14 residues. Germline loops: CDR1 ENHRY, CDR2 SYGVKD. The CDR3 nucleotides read TGTGCCATCAGTGAGTCCTTAGATTATTACGAGCAGTACGTC. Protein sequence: CAISESLDYYEQYV.